The subject of this entry is one TCR beta chain. The entry originates in a study of cytomegalovirus exposure and HLA in healthy donors. Primers for the PCR totalled 60 Vbeta and 13 Jbeta. Original analysis: Later reanalysis found roughly 80 million unique TCR beta chains, approximately 11 million of them shared. Some clones are missing from TCRdb's copy, which holds only in-frame ones; the method was immunoSEQ multiplex PCR. Clone size and the V and J calls come from that table; the DNA yielded D and trimming. The profile shows about 170,000 clones, around 80% of them singletons. J gave up 11 bases and V 4 bases, and 12 bases lay outside the gene matches. Germline V gives CDR1 SGDLS, CDR2 YYNGEE. The CDR3 is made up of 14 amino acids.

Source material: PBMCs. The clonotype originates from a woman under 40 in good health and CMV-seropositive. This sequence joins TRBV9 and TRBJ1-2, with 9 positions matching TRBD1. The CDR3 is CASSPQGQGQEYTF. CDR3 nucleotide sequence: TGTGCCAGCAGCCCCCAGGGACAGGGACAGGAGTACACCTTC.